The source of this T cell receptor (beta chain) is a study of response to subunit inactivated influenza vaccine. Per the germline V gene, CDR1 is SGDLS and CDR2 is YYNGEE. V gave up 0 bases and J gave up 3 bases, with 10 bases separating them. CDR3 length: 14 residues. TCRdb fed the RT-PCR reads into MiXCR, producing one record per CDR3 protein. The data contain about half a million distinct CDR3 sequences, roughly 9.7% of them singletons. Source: PBMCs from blood, taken more than 35 days after vaccination. This chain links TRBV9 with TRBJ2-7; tentatively, D is TRBD2 (5 bases). This receptor was identified in a man aged 50 or older who received an inactivated influenza vaccine. CDR3 region: CASSVGGSLYEQYF. The CDR3 DNA reads TGTGCCAGCAGCGTAGGTGGGAGTCTCTACGAGCAGTACTTC.